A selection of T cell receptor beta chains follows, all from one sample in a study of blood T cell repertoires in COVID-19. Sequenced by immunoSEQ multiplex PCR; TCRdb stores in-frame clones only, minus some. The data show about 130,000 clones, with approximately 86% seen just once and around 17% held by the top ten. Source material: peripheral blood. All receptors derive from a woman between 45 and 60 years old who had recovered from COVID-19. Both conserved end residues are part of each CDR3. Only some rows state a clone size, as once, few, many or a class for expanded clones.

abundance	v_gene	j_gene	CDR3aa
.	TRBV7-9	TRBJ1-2	CASSPDGDSYGYTF
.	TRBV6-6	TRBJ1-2	CASRQKQGYDGYTF
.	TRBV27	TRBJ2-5	CASSLTGINQETQYF
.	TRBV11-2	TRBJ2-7	CASSFGSRGDEQYF
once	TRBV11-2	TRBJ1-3	CASSQRGNTIYF
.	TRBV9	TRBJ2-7	CASSQGVGEQYF
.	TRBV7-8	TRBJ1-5	CASSLERGNQPQHF
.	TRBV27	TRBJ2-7	CASRAESSYEQYF
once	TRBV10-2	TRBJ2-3	CASSGGAKADTQYF
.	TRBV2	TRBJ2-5	CASSRETGRVETQYF
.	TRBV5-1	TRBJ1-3	CASSSATGYSGNTIYF
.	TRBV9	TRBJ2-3	CASSPRSVGTDTQYF
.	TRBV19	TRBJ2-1	CASSRDRGGNNEQFF
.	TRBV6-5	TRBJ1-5	CASRKQGEGQPQHF
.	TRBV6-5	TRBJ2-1	CASRAGTTYNEQFF
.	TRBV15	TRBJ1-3	CATSSRGSGNTIYF
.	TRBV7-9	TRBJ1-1	CASSRGTVSMNTEAFF
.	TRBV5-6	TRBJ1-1	CASSLRMVPGEAFF
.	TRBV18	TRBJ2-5	CASSPYEASVIIRETQYF
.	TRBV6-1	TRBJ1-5	CASSEFFGDSNQPQHF
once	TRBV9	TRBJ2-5	CASSVGLAGAGETQYF
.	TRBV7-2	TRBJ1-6	CASSKNGAPLHF
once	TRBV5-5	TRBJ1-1	CASSLPGVTEAFF
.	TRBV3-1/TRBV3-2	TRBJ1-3	CASSQGDRGNTIYF
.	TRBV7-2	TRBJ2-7	CASSPGLAGVGEQYF
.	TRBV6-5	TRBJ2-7	CASSYSRLDSEQYF
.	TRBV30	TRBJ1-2	CAWSGSYGYTF
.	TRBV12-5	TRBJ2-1	CASGLVSPQRERIF
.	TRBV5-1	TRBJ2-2	CASSPSAGGGLTGELFF
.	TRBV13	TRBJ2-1	CASSLRGGPNEQFF
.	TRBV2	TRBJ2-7	CASSDTEYSYEQYF